This T cell receptor (beta chain) emerged from a study of T cell responses to AZD1222 COVID-19 vaccine. General observations from the study: Reportedly, nearly half of unique spike TCRs recognized epitopes outside B.1.351/B.1.1.7 mutations. Spike-specific TCR breadth rose after two AZD1222 doses, and depth rose as well. There were mostly white British donors and more females than males, and clonal diversity was possibly underestimated. Across the whole spike, CD4 TCRs peaked at regions 160-218 and 743-854.

Only in-frame clones appear in the TCRdb table, and some are missing; sequencing was by immunoSEQ multiplex PCR. The repertoire consists of 95,000 to 150,000 clones, with around 92% occurring once and the leading ten covering 0.85% to 1.3%. Germline CDR1 SGDLS, CDR2 YYNGEE. V was trimmed by 0 bases and J by 0 bases, leaving 13 bases between them. This CDR3 region has 16 residues. Concerning this clone: Its target is unknown.

The rearrangement uses TRBV9 and TRBJ2-7, with D possibly matching TRBD2 (6 bases). Sequences were derived from peripheral blood, sampled on day 0 of AZD1222 vaccination. The clonotype comes from an adult in good health. CDR3 sequence (DNA): TGTGCCAGCAGCGTAGGCGGGACGAGAAGCTCCTACGAGCAGTACTTC. Encoded protein: CASSVGGTRSSYEQYF.